The T cell receptor beta chain described here comes from a study of shared clonotypes between healthy human individuals. Turning to this clone: The antigen remains undetermined.

CD8 cells regarded as naive lacked CD45RO, were positively chosen for CCR7, and omitted terminally differentiated effector memory CD45RA+ cells. The V gene's germline CDR1 is MNHEY and CDR2 SMNVEV (reference sequence). V shed 0 bases and J shed 2 bases, with 8 bases lying between them. The CDR3 is 15 residues long. The study's findings and limits: Clonotype sharing across donors was expected to vary with sequencing depth. Despite large depth, sorted-subset datasets appeared incompletely sequenced. Generally, estimated richness proved larger in naive subsets than it did in memory subsets.

The assay was carried out at the deep level. Here immunoSEQ multiplex PCR was the method, and the copy in TCRdb shows in-frame clones only, minus some. The table shows about 2,100,000 clones, with under 95% occurring only once. The TCR was taken from a man aged 18 to 29 in good health. Some clones in this sample may be carry-over from other donors' samples. The sample consisted of naive CD8+ T cells from PBMCs. J is TRBJ1-3 and V is TRBV27; D not resolved. CDR3 DNA: TGTGCCAGCAGTTTATCGACCGGAGCTGGAAACACCATATATTTT. This translates into CASSLSTGAGNTIYF.